The present entry profiles one TCR beta chain with its context. The sample originates from a study of circulating and synovial CD4+ cells in juvenile arthritis. Only in-frame clones appear in the TCRdb table, and some are missing; sequencing was by immunoSEQ multiplex PCR. Among about 35,000 clones listed, roughly 96% were seen once. The sample taken for sequencing was CD4+ T cells from blood. This clonotype originated in a human donor with juvenile idiopathic arthritis.

The CDR3: CASSQTSTGELFF. The CDR3, as DNA: TGTGCCAGCAGCCAAACTAGTACCGGGGAGCTGTTTTTT. V and J are TRBV7-9 and TRBJ2-2, with D possibly TRBD2 on 5 matching bases. The CDR3 spans 13 residues. The V gene's germline CDR1 is SEHNR and CDR2 FQNEAQ (reference sequence). V was cut by 5 bases and J by 5 bases, with 9 bases left in between.